The entry below gives a single T cell receptor (beta chain) sequence along with its context. Its antigen is unidentified. The method was immunoSEQ multiplex PCR; TCRdb's version includes in-frame clones alone and lacks a portion of them. The repertoire consists of more than 95,000 clones, with 75% to 85% occurring once and the leading ten covering 27%. This CDR3 is built from 16 residues. CDR1 and CDR2 (germline): SGHRS, YFSETQ. V lost 2 bases to trimming and J lost 1 base; unmatched junction nucleotides: 5. The source of the sample is a study of T cell responses to AZD1222 COVID-19 vaccine. Points from the study as a whole: At study baseline, merely six AZD1222 recipients were seropositive. In all cases, repertoires were sampled only after the peak T cell response. Spike-specific TCR breadth and depth grew following two AZD1222 doses.

The source of this sequence is an adult who received the AZD1222 COVID-19 vaccine. V is TRBV5-1 and J is TRBJ2-2, with 7 bases identical to TRBD2. The source material was peripheral blood, sampled 28 days after the second AZD1222 dose. The CDR3 spells CASSFSGERNTGELFF. The CDR3 DNA reads TGCGCCAGCAGCTTCAGCGGGGAGCGGAACACCGGGGAGCTGTTTTTT.